The next 2 T cell receptor beta chains were all read from a single sample in a study of Ad26.COV2.S vaccination and SARS-CoV-2 variants. Clones were sequenced by immunoSEQ multiplex PCR, and TCRdb holds only the in-frame ones, with some missing. The top ten clones hold roughly 10% of a sample with some 250,000 clones, over 75% of them seen once. Treatment in this sample: some 20 received Ad26.COV2.S at low or high dose, single or two shots; about 5 received placebo; per-sample allocation not given. Sampling was performed 63 days after the first vaccine or placebo injection. The sequencing here drew on peripheral blood, taken in a trial of Ad26.COV2.S vaccine versus placebo. Every receptor here comes from a person between 18 and 59 years old who received the Ad26.COV2.S COVID-19 vaccine or a placebo.

This chain joins TRBV27 and TRBJ2-3; D unresolved. The CDR3 sequence is 16 residues long. V lost 4 bases and J 1 base, leaving 15 bases between the germline ends. The germline CDR1 and CDR2 sequences are MNHEY and SMNVEV (reference sequence). The CDR3 coding sequence is TGTGCCAGCAGTTCCCTCCACCCGGTGGGCACAGATACGCAGTATTTT. Residues: CASSSLHPVGTDTQYF.

The chain combines TRBV24-1 with TRBJ2-5; unclear D gene. This CDR3 region has 15 residues. V was pared by 0 bases and J by 5 bases, with 12 bases between. The germline V gene has CDR1 KGHDR and CDR2 SFDVKD. The chain's CDR3 is CATSDLVKGGETQYF. CDR3 DNA sequence: TGTGCCACCAGTGATTTGGTTAAGGGTGGGGAGACCCAGTACTTC.